This T cell receptor (beta chain) was identified in a study of blood T cell repertoires in COVID-19. With V trimmed by 2 bases and J by 2 bases, 17 bases remained unmatched. The germline V gene has CDR1 MNHEY and CDR2 SVGEGT. This CDR3 spans 19 amino acids. Data came from immunoSEQ multiplex PCR; TCRdb stores just in-frame clones and leaves some out. The table records tens of thousands of clones, more than 85% of them present only once. The TCR was taken from a man aged 45-60 years with active COVID-19. This chain links TRBV6-2 or TRBV6-3 with TRBJ2-5; 7 nucleotides align to TRBD2. The sequenced sample consisted of peripheral blood. CDR3 region: CASSYPSPPRGEIQETQYF. CDR3 in DNA: TGTGCCAGCAGTTACCCGTCCCCTCCCCGGGGGGAGATTCAAGAGACCCAGTACTTC.